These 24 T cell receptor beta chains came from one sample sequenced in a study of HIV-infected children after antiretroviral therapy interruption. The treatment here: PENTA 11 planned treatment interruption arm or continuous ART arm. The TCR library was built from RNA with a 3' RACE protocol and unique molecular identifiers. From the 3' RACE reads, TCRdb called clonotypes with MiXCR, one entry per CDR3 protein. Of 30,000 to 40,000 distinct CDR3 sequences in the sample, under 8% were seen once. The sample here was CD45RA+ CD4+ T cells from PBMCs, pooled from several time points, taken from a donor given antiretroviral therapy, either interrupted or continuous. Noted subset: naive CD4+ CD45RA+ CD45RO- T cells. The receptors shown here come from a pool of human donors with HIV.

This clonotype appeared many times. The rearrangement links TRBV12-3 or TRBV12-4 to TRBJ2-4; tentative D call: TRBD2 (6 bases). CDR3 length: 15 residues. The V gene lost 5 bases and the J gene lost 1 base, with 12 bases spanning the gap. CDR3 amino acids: CASSSGGDAKNIQYF. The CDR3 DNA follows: TGTGCCAGCAGTAGCGGAGGGGATGCCAAAAACATTCAGTACTTC.

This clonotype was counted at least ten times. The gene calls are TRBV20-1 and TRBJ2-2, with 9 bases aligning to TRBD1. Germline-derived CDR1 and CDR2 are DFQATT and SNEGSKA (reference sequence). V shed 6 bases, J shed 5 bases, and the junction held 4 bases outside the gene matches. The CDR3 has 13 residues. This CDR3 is CSATQGATGELFF. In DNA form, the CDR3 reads TGCAGTGCAACACAGGGGGCGACCGGGGAGCTGTTTTTT.

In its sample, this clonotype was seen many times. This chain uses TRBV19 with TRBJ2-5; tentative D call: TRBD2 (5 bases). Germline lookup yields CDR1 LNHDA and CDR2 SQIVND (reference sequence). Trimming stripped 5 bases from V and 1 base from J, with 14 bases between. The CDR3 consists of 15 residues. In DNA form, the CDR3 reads TGTGCCAGTAGTTGGACTGCGCCACTCCAAGAGACCCAGTACTTC. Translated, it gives CASSWTAPLQETQYF.

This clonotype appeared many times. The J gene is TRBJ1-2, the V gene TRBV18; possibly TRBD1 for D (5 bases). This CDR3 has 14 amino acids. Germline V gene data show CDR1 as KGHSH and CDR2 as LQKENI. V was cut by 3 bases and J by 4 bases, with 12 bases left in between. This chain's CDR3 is CASSPKDILYGYTF. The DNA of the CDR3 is TGTGCCAGCTCACCGAAGGACATACTCTATGGCTACACCTTC.

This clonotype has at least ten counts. CDR3 in amino acids: CATSDPAGGRGAQYF. The CDR3 bases are TGTGCCACCAGTGACCCTGCCGGGGGCCGGGGGGCCCAGTACTTC. V gene TRBV24-1 combines with J gene TRBJ2-5, with a possible D match to TRBD2 (7 bases). The CDR3 covers 15 residues. Germline CDR1 KGHDR, CDR2 SFDVKD. With 4 bases removed from V and 9 bases from J, the gap between germline ends came to 20 bases.

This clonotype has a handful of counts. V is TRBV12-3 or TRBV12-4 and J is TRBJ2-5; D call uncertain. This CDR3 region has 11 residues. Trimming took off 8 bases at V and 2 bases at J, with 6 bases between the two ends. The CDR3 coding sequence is TGTGCCAGCGGATTTCAAGAGACCCAGTACTTC. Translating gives CASGFQETQYF.

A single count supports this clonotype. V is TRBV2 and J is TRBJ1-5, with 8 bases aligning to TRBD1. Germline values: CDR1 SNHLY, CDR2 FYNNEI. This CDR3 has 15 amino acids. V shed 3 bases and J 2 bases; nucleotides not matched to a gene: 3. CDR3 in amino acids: CASSDRGLGNQPQHF. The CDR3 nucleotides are TGTGCCAGCAGTGACAGGGGGCTTGGCAATCAGCCCCAGCATTTT.

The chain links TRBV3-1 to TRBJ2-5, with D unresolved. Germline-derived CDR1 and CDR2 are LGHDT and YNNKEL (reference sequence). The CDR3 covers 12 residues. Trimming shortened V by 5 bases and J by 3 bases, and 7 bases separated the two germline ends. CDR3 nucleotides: TGTGCCAGCAGCTTCGCGGAAGAGACCCAGTACTTC. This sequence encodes CASSFAEETQYF.

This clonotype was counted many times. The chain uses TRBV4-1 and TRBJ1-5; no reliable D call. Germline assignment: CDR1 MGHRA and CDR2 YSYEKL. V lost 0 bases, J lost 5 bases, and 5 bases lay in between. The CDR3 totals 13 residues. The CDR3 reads CASSQERDQPQHF. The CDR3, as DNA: TGCGCCAGCAGCCAAGAGAGGGATCAGCCCCAGCATTTT.

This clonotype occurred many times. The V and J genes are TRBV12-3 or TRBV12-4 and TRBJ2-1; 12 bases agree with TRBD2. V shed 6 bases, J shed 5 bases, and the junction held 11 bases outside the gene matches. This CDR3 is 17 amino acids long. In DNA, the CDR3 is TGTGCCAGCAGCCGGACTCTAGCGGGGGGGCTTGACAATGAGCAGTTCTTC. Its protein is CASSRTLAGGLDNEQFF.

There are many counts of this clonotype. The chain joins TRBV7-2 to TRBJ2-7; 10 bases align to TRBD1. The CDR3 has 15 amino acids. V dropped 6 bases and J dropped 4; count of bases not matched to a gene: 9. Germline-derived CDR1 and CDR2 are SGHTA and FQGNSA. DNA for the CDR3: TGTGCCAGCAGTATCATGGGACAGGGGATTTACGAGCAGTACTTC. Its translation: CASSIMGQGIYEQYF.

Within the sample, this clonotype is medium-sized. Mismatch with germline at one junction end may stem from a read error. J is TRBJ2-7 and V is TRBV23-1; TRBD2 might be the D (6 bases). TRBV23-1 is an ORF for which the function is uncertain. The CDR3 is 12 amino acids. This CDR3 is CASRDWAYEQYF. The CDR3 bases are TGTGCCAGCAGGGACTGGGCCTATGAACAGTACTTC.

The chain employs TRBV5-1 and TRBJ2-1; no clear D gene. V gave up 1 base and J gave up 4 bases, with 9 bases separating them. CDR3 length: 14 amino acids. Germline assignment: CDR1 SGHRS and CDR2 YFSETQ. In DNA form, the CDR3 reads TGCGCCAGCAGCTTGTTCGGTGATTACAATGAGCAGTTCTTC. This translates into CASSLFGDYNEQFF.

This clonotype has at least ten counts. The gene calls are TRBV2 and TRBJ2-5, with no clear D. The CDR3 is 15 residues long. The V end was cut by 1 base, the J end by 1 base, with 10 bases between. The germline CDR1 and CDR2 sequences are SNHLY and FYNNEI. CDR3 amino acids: CASSEVGSSQETQYF. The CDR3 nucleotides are TGTGCCAGCAGTGAAGTGGGTTCTAGCCAAGAGACCCAGTACTTC.

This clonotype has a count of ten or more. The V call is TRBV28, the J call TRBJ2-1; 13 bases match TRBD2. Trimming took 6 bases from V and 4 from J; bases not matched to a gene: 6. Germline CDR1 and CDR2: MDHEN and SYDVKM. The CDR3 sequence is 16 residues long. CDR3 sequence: CASREMGLAGYNEQFF. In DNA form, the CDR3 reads TGTGCCAGCAGAGAAATGGGACTAGCGGGATACAATGAGCAGTTCTTC.

In DNA, the CDR3 is TGTGCCAGCAGGGGACAGGGTGGCCAGCCCCAGCATTTT. It yields the protein CASRGQGGQPQHF. The chain joins TRBV28 to TRBJ1-5, with TRBD1 matching 9 bases. The CDR3 runs 13 residues. V dropped 6 bases and J dropped 7; count of bases not matched to a gene: 4. The germline gives CDR1 MDHEN, CDR2 SYDVKM.

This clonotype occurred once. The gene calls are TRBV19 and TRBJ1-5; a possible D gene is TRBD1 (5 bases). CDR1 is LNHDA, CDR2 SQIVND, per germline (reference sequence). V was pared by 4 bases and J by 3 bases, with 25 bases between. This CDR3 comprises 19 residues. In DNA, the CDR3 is TGTGCCAGTAGTAGTAGCTGGGGACGACAAAGGCATAACAATCAGCCCCAGCATTTT. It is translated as CASSSSWGRQRHNNQPQHF.

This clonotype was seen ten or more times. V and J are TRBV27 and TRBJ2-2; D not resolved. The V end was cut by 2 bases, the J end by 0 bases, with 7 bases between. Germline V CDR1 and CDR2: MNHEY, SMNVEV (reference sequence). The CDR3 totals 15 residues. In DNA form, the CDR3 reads TGTGCCAGCAGTTTAGGGCAGCCGAACACCGGGGAGCTGTTTTTT. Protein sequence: CASSLGQPNTGELFF.

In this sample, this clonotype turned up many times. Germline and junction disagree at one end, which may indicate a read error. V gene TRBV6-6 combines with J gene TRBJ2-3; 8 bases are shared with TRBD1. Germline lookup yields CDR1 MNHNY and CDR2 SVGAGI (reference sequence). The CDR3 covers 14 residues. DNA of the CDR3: TGTGCCAGCGGTGATGCAGGGGGCGGGGAAACGCTGTATTTT. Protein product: CASGDAGGGETLYF.

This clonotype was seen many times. CDR3: CASSQELAGGPQFF. The CDR3, as DNA: TGCGCCAGCAGCCAAGAACTAGCGGGAGGGCCGCAGTTCTTC. V and J are TRBV4-1 and TRBJ2-1, with 13 positions matching TRBD2. Germline V gene lookup returns CDR1 MGHRA and CDR2 YSYEKL. V shed 0 bases and J 12 bases; nucleotides not matched to a gene: 2. The CDR3 totals 14 residues.

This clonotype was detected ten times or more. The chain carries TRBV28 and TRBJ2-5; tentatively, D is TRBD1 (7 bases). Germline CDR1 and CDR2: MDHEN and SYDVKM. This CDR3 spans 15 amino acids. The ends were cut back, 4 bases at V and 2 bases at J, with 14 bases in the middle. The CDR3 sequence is CASSSEGAQQETQYF. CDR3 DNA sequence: TGTGCCAGCAGTTCGGAGGGGGCGCAACAAGAGACCCAGTACTTC.

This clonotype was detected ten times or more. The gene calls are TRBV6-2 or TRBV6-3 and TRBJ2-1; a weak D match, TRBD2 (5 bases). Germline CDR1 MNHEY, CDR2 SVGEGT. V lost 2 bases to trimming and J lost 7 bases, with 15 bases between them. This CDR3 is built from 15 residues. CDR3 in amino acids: CASSYVGVGTNEQFF. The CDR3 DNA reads TGTGCCAGCAGTTACGTCGGGGTCGGAACGAATGAGCAGTTCTTC.

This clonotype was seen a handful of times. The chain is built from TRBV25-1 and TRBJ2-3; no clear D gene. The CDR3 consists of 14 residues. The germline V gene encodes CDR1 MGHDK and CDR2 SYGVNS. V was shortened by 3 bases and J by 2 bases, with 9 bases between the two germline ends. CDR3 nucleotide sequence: TGTGCCAGCAGTGAGGCGGTAGACACAGATACGCAGTATTTT. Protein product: CASSEAVDTDTQYF.

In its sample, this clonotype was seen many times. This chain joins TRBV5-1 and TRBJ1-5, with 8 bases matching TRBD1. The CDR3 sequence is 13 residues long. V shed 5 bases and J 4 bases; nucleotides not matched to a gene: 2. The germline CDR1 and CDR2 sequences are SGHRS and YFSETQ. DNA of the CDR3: TGCGCCAGCAGTCAGGGGGCTAATCAGCCCCAGCATTTT. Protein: CASSQGANQPQHF. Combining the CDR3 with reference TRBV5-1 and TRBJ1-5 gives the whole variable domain KAGVTQTPRYLIKTRGQQVTLSCSPISGHRSVSWYQQTPGQGLQFLFEYFSETQRNKGNFPGRFSGRQFSNSRSEMNVSTLELGDSALYLCASSQGANQPQHFGDGTRLSIL.